The present T cell receptor (beta chain) was sequenced within a study of blood T cells in healthy people across ages. Primed by a sample-barcoded 5' primer and a J-beta primer mix, a second PCR proceeded for about 7 to 11 cycles. TCRdb ran MiXCR on the 5' RACE reads and lists one entry per CDR3 protein. The data hold around 1,600,000 distinct CDR3 sequences, with roughly two fifths observed a single time. CDR1 is SEHNR and CDR2 is FQNEAQ in the germline V gene (reference sequence). This CDR3 is 13 amino acids long. Trimming stripped 3 bases from V and 7 bases from J, with 13 bases between. The genes are TRBV7-9 and TRBJ2-7, with D possibly being TRBD2 (6 bases). This TCR came from a woman aged 18-29 years in good health. The sequenced sample consisted of blood. The chain's CDR3 is CASSLIQRGEQYF. In DNA form, the CDR3 reads TGTGCCAGCAGCTTGATTCAACGGGGGGAGCAGTACTTC.